This T cell receptor (beta chain) comes out of a study of blood T cells in healthy people across ages. Primers used in a second PCR of roughly 7 to 11 cycles were a sample-barcoded 5' primer and a J-beta primer mix. TCRdb fed the 5' RACE reads into MiXCR, producing one record per CDR3 protein. The sample carries around 500,000 distinct CDR3 sequences, roughly 43% recorded once. Per the germline V gene, CDR1 is SGHVS and CDR2 is FQNEAQ. Trimming took off 1 base at V and 8 bases at J, with 6 bases between the two ends. There are 12 residues in the CDR3. This clonotype was observed a handful of times. The sequencing sample was made of blood. V gene TRBV7-8 combines with J gene TRBJ2-1; no clear D gene. The sequence was obtained from a man at least 80 years old in good health. CDR3 in amino acids: CASSLVSDEQFF. The CDR3 DNA follows: TGTGCCAGCAGCTTAGTTTCCGATGAGCAGTTCTTC.